This entry lists 28 T cell receptor beta chains sequenced from one sample in a study of post-analysis software for immune sequencing data. These receptors have no known antigen. Prepared TCR beta cDNA libraries contained unique molecular identifiers. TCRdb processed the PCR reads anew with MiXCR; each CDR3 protein has one entry. The profile shows about 460,000 distinct CDR3 sequences, approximately 46% of them singletons. Points from the study as a whole: Controls showed lower frequencies than patients for five TRBV segments, and TRBV5-6, TRBV5-1 and TRBV20-1 were among these.

Input material: blood. The receptor source for this set is a girl aged 5-17 years with multiple sclerosis.

For the CDR3, the DNA is TGTGCTAGTGGCTACCCTCGCGCGGAGCCCACAGATACGCAGTATTTT. Translated: CASGYPRAEPTDTQYF. J is TRBJ2-3 and V is TRBV12-5; D remains unclear. Germline values: CDR1 LGHNT, CDR2 FRNRAP. V was trimmed by 6 bases and J by 2 bases, leaving 18 bases between them. The CDR3 extends over 16 amino acids.

CDR3 DNA: TGTGCCATCAGTCGGACAGTGAACACTGAAGCTTTCTTT. As protein: CAISRTVNTEAFF. This chain uses TRBV10-3 with TRBJ1-1; possibly TRBD1 for D (6 bases). Germline V gives CDR1 ENHRY, CDR2 SYGVKD. Trimming left V 5 bases short and J 0 bases short, with 7 bases between. The CDR3 is made up of 13 amino acids.

The J gene is TRBJ2-4, the V gene TRBV3-1, with 8 bases matching TRBD2. Germline assignment: CDR1 LGHDT and CDR2 YNNKEL (reference sequence). The V and J ends lost 3 bases and 3 bases, in that order; junction bases with no gene match: 4. CDR3 size: 15 residues. The CDR3 region is CASSHSSGDKNIQYF. The CDR3 DNA follows: TGTGCCAGCAGCCATAGTAGCGGGGACAAAAACATTCAGTACTTC.

This clonotype was detected only a few times. The chain is built from TRBV4-1 and TRBJ2-5, with 7 bases that match TRBD1. Trimming removed 1 base from V and 2 bases from J; junction bases left unmatched: 7. The germline V gene encodes CDR1 MGHRA and CDR2 YSYEKL. The CDR3 runs to 16 residues. In DNA, the CDR3 is TGCGCCAGCAGCCAAGTCCAGACAGGGCCACAAGAGACCCAGTACTTC. Translating it yields CASSQVQTGPQETQYF.

The chain has TRBV5-1 and TRBJ2-5, with TRBD1 matching 10 bases. CDR3 length equals 15 residues. With 1 base clipped from V and 4 bases from J, the junction kept 4 bases outside the gene matches. The germline gives CDR1 SGHRS, CDR2 YFSETQ. DNA for the CDR3: TGCGCCAGCAGCTTGAACGGACAGGGGGGAGAGACCCAGTACTTC. This encodes CASSLNGQGGETQYF.

The rearrangement joins TRBV11-2 to TRBJ2-1, with 9 nucleotides matching TRBD2. The germline V gene has CDR1 SGHAT and CDR2 FQNNGV. The V segment lost 5 bases and the J segment 2 bases; nucleotides outside the gene matches: 4. The CDR3 contains 15 residues. The CDR3 DNA reads TGTGCCAGCAGCCGAGCGGGGGGAACCTACAATGAGCAGTTCTTC. It specifies CASSRAGGTYNEQFF. Based on the CDR3 plus reference TRBV11-2 and TRBJ2-1, the full variable domain is EAGVAQSPRYKIIEKRQSVAFWCNPISGHATLYWYQQILGQGPKLLIQFQNNGVVDDSQLPKDRFSAERLKGVDSTLKIQPAKLEDSAVYLCASSRAGGTYNEQFFGPGTRLTVL.

The rearrangement uses TRBV2 and TRBJ2-1; D unresolved. The CDR3 extends over 11 amino acids. Germline V gives CDR1 SNHLY, CDR2 FYNNEI. V lost 8 bases to trimming and J lost 7 bases, with 9 bases between them. The DNA of the CDR3 is TGTGCCAGCGGAATTAGTAATGAGCAGTTCTTC. Protein: CASGISNEQFF.

In its sample, this clonotype was seen a few times. This chain uses TRBV12-3 or TRBV12-4 with TRBJ2-3; 7 positions agree with TRBD1. V lost 4 bases to trimming and J lost 5 bases; unmatched junction nucleotides: 6. The CDR3 runs to 14 residues. CDR3 sequence reads: CASSSRTGEDTQYF. CDR3 sequence (DNA): TGTGCCAGCAGTTCCCGGACAGGCGAAGATACGCAGTATTTT.

V and J are TRBV27 and TRBJ2-2; the D is unclear. V lost 5 bases and J 7 bases, leaving 11 bases between the germline ends. This CDR3 has 13 residues. CDR1 and CDR2 (germline): MNHEY, SMNVEV (reference sequence). CDR3 in amino acids: CASSPLEVGELFF. The DNA of the CDR3 is TGTGCCAGCAGTCCATTAGAGGTCGGGGAGCTGTTTTTT.

This clonotype showed up just a few times. Written as DNA, the CDR3 is TGCGCCAGCAGCGACAGGGGTGCTGAGCAGTTCTTC. This gives the protein CASSDRGAEQFF. This rearrangement joins TRBV4-1 to TRBJ2-1; 8 positions agree with TRBD1. This CDR3 comprises 12 residues. Trimming removed 5 bases from V and 9 bases from J; junction bases left unmatched: 3. CDR1 is MGHRA, CDR2 YSYEKL, per germline.

The chain uses TRBV28 and TRBJ2-5, with 7 positions matching TRBD1. The J call could be wrong; TRBJ2-7 is a better fit for the DNA end. Germline CDR1 reads MDHEN; CDR2 reads SYDVKM. The CDR3 runs 14 residues. CDR3 amino acids: CASSFRQGRYEQYF. Written as DNA, the CDR3 is TGTGCCAGCAGTTTCCGACAGGGTAGATACGAGCAGTACTTC.

There are a few counts of this clonotype. J is TRBJ2-7 and V is TRBV2; 11 nucleotides match TRBD1. The CDR3 has 15 residues. Germline V lookup: CDR1 SNHLY, CDR2 FYNNEI. Trimming removed 3 bases from V and 2 bases from J; junction bases left unmatched: 3. DNA for the CDR3: TGTGCCAGCAGTGACCGGGACAGGGGGACCTACGAGCAGTACTTC. Its translation: CASSDRDRGTYEQYF.

The sample holds a few counts of this clonotype. The chain employs TRBV6-5 and TRBJ1-6; D not certain. CDR1 and CDR2 (germline): MNHEY, SVGAGI. The CDR3 runs to 12 residues. The germline V and J ends were trimmed by 2 bases and 10 bases, with 6 bases remaining between them. The CDR3 sequence: CASSYAASPLHF. CDR3 bases: TGTGCCAGCAGTTACGCGGCGTCACCCCTCCACTTT.

The chain recombines TRBV27 with TRBJ2-7; a weak D match, TRBD2 (5 bases). The CDR3 has 15 residues. Germline V lookup: CDR1 MNHEY, CDR2 SMNVEV (reference sequence). V lost 5 bases, J lost 0 bases, and 14 bases lay in between. The CDR3 bases are TGTGCCAGCAGTCCACTAGAGTTCAGCTCCTACGAGCAGTACTTC. It specifies CASSPLEFSSYEQYF.

This chain joins TRBV6-5 and TRBJ1-6; possibly TRBD1 for D (6 bases). The V gene lost 2 bases and the J gene lost 5 bases, with 7 bases spanning the gap. This CDR3 contains 14 residues. Germline loops: CDR1 MNHEY, CDR2 SVGAGI. This CDR3 reads CASSYGDNNSPLHF. The CDR3 DNA reads TGTGCCAGCAGTTACGGGGACAATAATTCACCCCTCCACTTT.

The V gene is TRBV14, the J gene TRBJ2-5; D is perhaps TRBD2 (5 bases). The V end was cut by 4 bases, the J end by 3 bases, with 12 bases between. CDR3 length equals 14 residues. Germline CDR1 is SGHDN and CDR2 is FVKESK. CDR3 in amino acids: CASSRLQGKETQYF. The CDR3, as DNA: TGTGCCAGCAGCCGACTACAAGGGAAAGAGACCCAGTACTTC. The whole variable domain, remainder taken from reference TRBV14 and TRBJ2-5, is EAGVTQFPSHSVIEKGQTVTLRCDPISGHDNLYWYRRVMGKEIKFLLHFVKESKQDESGMPNNRFLAERTGGTYSTLKVQPAELEDSGVYFCASSRLQGKETQYFGPGTRLLVL.

In its sample, this clonotype was seen a few times. The J gene is TRBJ2-7, the V gene TRBV5-1, with TRBD1 matching over 10 bases. The V segment lost 7 bases and the J segment 3 bases; nucleotides outside the gene matches: 13. From germline, CDR1 is SGHRS and CDR2 YFSETQ. This CDR3 region has 16 residues. For the CDR3, the DNA is TGCGCCAGCCAGACCGGGACAGGGGCCCCCTACTACGAGCAGTACTTC. Protein product: CASQTGTGAPYYEQYF.

This clonotype came up once. The V and J genes are TRBV2 and TRBJ2-7; 7 nucleotides agree with TRBD2. V shed 8 bases and J 2 bases; nucleotides not matched to a gene: 9. The CDR3 extends over 14 amino acids. The germline V gene encodes CDR1 SNHLY and CDR2 FYNNEI. CDR3 nucleotide sequence: TGTGCCAGCGGGAGCCGGGACTATACCTACGAGCAGTACTTC. Translated, it gives CASGSRDYTYEQYF.

The chain employs TRBV7-9 and TRBJ2-6; 7 nucleotides line up with TRBD1. CDR3 size: 17 residues. Per the germline V gene, CDR1 is SEHNR and CDR2 is FQNEAQ (reference sequence). Trimming took 5 bases from V and 1 from J; bases not matched to a gene: 8. The CDR3 loop is CASSPGQRRSGANVLTF. In nucleotides, the CDR3 is TGTGCCAGCAGCCCGGGACAGAGGAGGTCTGGGGCCAACGTCCTGACTTTC.

This clonotype was picked up a small number of times. This chain links TRBV9 with TRBJ2-3; D remains ambiguous. Trimming removed 2 bases at V and 6 bases at J, with 10 bases between. CDR3 size: 13 residues. Germline loops: CDR1 SGDLS, CDR2 YYNGEE. For the CDR3, the DNA is TGTGCCAGCAGCGTCGGAAGAGGCGATACGCAGTATTTT. Its translation: CASSVGRGDTQYF.

In DNA form, the CDR3 reads TGTGCCAGCACTTTGGGACAGGGAACTTACAATGAGCAGTTCTTC. The encoded protein is CASTLGQGTYNEQFF. The rearrangement joins TRBV28 to TRBJ2-1, with 9 bases identical to TRBD1. Trimming took 7 bases from V and 4 from J; bases not matched to a gene: 8. CDR1 is MDHEN and CDR2 is SYDVKM in the germline V gene. The CDR3 loop spans 15 amino acids.

This clonotype was recorded a few times. V is TRBV27 and J is TRBJ1-4; D is unclear. The CDR3 is 14 amino acids. Between the trimmed V and J ends, which lost 5 bases and 6 bases, there was a span of 13 bases. Per germline, CDR1 MNHEY and CDR2 SMNVEV (reference sequence). The CDR3 DNA is TGTGCCAGCAGTGGCCTCCCCGGGGATGAAAAACTGTTTTTT. Protein sequence: CASSGLPGDEKLFF.

The chain joins TRBV5-1 to TRBJ2-5, with 10 bases fitting TRBD2. From germline, CDR1 is SGHRS and CDR2 YFSETQ. Trimming at V came to 4 bases and at J to 11 bases, leaving 11 bases not matched to a gene. This CDR3 region has 14 residues. Here the CDR3 DNA reads TGCGCCAGCAGCCCAGCGGGAGGGTACAATGAGCAGTACTTC. Its protein product is CASSPAGGYNEQYF.

This clonotype has only a few counts. The chain combines TRBV29-1 with TRBJ2-7; D may be TRBD2 (6 bases). Looked up from germline, CDR1 is SQVTM and CDR2 is ANQGSEA. The CDR3 consists of 15 residues. The V end lost 1 base, the J end lost 0 bases, and 13 bases lay between the germline ends. The DNA of the CDR3 is TGCAGCGTTGAAGGGCGGCGGGGTAGCTCCTACGAGCAGTACTTC. Translating it yields CSVEGRRGSSYEQYF.

This clonotype has more than one count but fewer than ten. The V call is TRBV6-5, the J call TRBJ2-5; maybe TRBD1 (5 bases). TRBJ2-7 matches the DNA end more closely, so the J call is doubtful. The CDR3 contains 11 residues. In germline, CDR1 is MNHEY, CDR2 SVGAGI. This CDR3 reads CASSTGHEQYF. The CDR3, as DNA: TGTGCCAGCAGCACAGGTCACGAGCAGTACTTC.

The sample holds a few counts of this clonotype. V and J are TRBV21-1 and TRBJ2-3; the DNA was not used to check the table's D call, TRBD2. TRBV21-1 represents a pseudogene. The CDR3 spans 15 residues. This CDR3 is CASTFGPALGDTQYF. The CDR3 nucleotides read TGTGCCAGCACCTTTGGGCCTGCATTGGGAGATACGCAGTATTTT.

This clonotype was seen a few times. CDR3 protein: CSATMLSGPVGASTDTQYF. CDR3 bases: TGCAGTGCTACGATGTTAAGCGGACCCGTGGGAGCTAGCACAGATACGCAGTATTTT. V is TRBV20-1 and J is TRBJ2-3; D is perhaps TRBD2 (5 bases). Trimming removed 4 bases at V and 0 bases at J, with 26 bases between. CDR1 and CDR2 (germline): DFQATT, SNEGSKA (reference sequence). CDR3 size: 19 residues.

This clonotype came up a few times. The chain recombines TRBV20-1 with TRBJ2-1, with D possibly TRBD2 on 5 matching bases. CDR1 is DFQATT, CDR2 SNEGSKA, per germline (reference sequence). This CDR3 region has 11 residues. CDR3 nucleotides: TGCAGACCGGGATCCTACAATGAGCAGTTCTTC. Translation: CRPGSYNEQFF.